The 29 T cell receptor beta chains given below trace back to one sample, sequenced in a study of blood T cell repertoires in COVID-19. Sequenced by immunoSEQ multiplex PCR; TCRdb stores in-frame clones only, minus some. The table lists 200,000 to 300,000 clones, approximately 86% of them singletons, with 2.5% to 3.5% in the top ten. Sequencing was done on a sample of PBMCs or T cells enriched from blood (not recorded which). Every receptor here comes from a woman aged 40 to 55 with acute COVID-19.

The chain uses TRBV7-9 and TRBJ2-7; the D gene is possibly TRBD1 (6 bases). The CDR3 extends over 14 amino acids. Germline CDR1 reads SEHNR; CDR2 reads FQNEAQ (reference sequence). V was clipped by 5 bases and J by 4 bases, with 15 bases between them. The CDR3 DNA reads TGTGCCAGCAGCCCCGGGACAAAAACTTACGAGCAGTACTTC. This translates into CASSPGTKTYEQYF.

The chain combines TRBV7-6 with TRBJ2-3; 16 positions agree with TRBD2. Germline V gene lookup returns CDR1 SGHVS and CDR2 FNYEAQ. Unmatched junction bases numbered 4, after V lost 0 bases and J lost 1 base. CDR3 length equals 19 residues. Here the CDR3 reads CASSLAIGTSGRGTDTQYF. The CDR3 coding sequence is TGTGCCAGCAGCTTAGCTATTGGGACTAGCGGGAGGGGCACAGATACGCAGTATTTT. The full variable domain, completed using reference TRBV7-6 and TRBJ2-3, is GAGVSQSPRYKVTKRGQDVALRCDPISGHVSLYWYRQALGQGPEFLTYFNYEAQQDKSGLPNDRFSAERPEGSISTLTIQRTEQRDSAMYRCASSLAIGTSGRGTDTQYFGPGTRLTVL.

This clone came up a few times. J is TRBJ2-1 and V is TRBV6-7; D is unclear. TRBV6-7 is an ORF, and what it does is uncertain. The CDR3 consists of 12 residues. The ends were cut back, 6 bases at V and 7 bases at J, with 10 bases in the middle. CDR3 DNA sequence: TGTGCCAGCAGCCTCTCTAGGAATGAGCAGTTCTTC. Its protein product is CASSLSRNEQFF.

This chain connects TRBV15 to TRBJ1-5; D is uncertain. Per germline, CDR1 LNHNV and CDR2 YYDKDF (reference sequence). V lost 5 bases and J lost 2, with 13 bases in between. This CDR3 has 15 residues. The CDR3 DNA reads TGTGCCACCAGCGTACCCCGGGTGGGCAATCAGCCCCAGCATTTT. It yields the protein CATSVPRVGNQPQHF.

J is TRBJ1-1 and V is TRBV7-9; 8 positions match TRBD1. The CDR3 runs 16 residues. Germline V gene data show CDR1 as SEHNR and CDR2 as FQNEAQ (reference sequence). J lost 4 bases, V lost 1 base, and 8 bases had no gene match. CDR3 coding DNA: TGTGCCAGCAGCTTAGACGGGGCAGGGGGCATCACTGAAGCTTTCTTT. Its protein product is CASSLDGAGGITEAFF.

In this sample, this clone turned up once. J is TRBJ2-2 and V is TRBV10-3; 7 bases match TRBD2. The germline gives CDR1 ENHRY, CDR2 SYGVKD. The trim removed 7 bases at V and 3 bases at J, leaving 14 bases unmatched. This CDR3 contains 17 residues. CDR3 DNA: TGTGCCATCAAGGCGGGAGTAGGGGCGGGGGACACCGGGGAGCTGTTTTTT. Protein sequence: CAIKAGVGAGDTGELFF.

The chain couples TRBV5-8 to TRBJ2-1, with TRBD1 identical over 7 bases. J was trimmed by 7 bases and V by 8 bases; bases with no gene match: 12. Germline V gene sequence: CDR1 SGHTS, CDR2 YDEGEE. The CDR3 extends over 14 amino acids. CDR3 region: CARIDRDEGNEQFF. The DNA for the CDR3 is TGTGCCAGAATCGACAGGGATGAGGGAAATGAGCAGTTCTTC.

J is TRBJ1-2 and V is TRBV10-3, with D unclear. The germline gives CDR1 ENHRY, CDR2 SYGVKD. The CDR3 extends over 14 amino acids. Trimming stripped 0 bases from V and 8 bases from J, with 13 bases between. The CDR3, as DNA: TGTGCCATCAGTGAGTCGGAGACCGCCCGCGGCTACACCTTC. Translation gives CAISESETARGYTF.

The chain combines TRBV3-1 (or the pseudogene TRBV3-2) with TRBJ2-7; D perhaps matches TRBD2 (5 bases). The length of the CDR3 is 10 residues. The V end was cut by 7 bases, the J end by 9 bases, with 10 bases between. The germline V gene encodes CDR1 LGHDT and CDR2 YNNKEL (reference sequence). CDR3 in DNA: TGTGCCAGCAAACCACTAGTGCAGTACTTC. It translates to CASKPLVQYF.

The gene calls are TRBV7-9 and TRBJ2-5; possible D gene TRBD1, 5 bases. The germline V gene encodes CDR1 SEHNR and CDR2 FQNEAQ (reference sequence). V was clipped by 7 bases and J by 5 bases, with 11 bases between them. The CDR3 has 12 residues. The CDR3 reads CASIGVGETQYF. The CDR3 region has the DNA TGTGCCAGCATAGGGGTAGGGGAGACCCAGTACTTC.

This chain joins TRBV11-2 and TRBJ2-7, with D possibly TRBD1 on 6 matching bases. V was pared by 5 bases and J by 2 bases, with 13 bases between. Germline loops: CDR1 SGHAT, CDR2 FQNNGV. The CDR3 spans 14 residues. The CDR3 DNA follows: TGTGCCAGCAGCCCAGGGGCAGGGGCCTACGAGCAGTACTTC. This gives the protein CASSPGAGAYEQYF.

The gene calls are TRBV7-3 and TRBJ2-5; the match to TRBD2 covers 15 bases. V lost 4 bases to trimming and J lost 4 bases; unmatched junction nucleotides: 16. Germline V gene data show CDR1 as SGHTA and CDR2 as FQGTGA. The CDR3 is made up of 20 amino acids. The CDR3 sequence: CASSSAWGGTSGRIGETQYF. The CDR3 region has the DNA TGTGCCAGCAGCTCAGCCTGGGGGGGGACTAGCGGGAGGATAGGAGAGACCCAGTACTTC.

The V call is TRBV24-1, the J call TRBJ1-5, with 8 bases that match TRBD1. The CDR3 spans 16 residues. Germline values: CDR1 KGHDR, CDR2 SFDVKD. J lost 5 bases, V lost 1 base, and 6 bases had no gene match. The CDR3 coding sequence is TGTGCCACCAGTGATTTTAATGGACAGGGAGATCAGCCCCAGCATTTT. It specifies CATSDFNGQGDQPQHF.

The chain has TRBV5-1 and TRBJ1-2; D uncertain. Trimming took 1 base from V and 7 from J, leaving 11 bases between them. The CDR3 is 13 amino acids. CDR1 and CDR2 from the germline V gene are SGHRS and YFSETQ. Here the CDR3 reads CASSLISGSGYTF. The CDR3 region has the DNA TGCGCCAGCAGCTTGATTTCGGGGTCTGGCTACACCTTC.

The CDR3, as DNA: TGTGCCAGCTCACCACCGGCCTGGGACAGGATCTCTTTGTCACCCCTCCACTTT. Amino acids: CASSPPAWDRISLSPLHF. J is TRBJ1-6 and V is TRBV18; 8 nucleotides match TRBD1. Losses at the gene ends were 0 bases for V and 10 bases for J; bases not matched to a gene: 14. The CDR3 loop spans 18 amino acids. Germline-derived CDR1 and CDR2 are KGHSH and LQKENI.

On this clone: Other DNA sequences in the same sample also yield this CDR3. In DNA form, the CDR3 reads TGCGCCAGCAGCTTGGAGGGGGCGTACGAGCAGTACTTC. Amino acid sequence: CASSLEGAYEQYF. The chain carries TRBV5-1 and TRBJ2-7; 7 positions match TRBD1. This CDR3 spans 13 amino acids. The V segment lost 0 bases and the J segment 4 bases; nucleotides outside the gene matches: 1. Germline V CDR1 and CDR2: SGHRS, YFSETQ. Full variable domain (rest looked up from reference TRBV5-1 and TRBJ2-7): KAGVTQTPRYLIKTRGQQVTLSCSPISGHRSVSWYQQTPGQGLQFLFEYFSETQRNKGNFPGRFSGRQFSNSRSEMNVSTLELGDSALYLCASSLEGAYEQYFGPGTRLTVT.

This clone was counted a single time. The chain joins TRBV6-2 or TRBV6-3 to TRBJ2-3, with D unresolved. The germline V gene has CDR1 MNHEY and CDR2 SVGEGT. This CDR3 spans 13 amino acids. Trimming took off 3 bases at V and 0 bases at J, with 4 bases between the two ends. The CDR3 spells CASSYTSTDTQYF. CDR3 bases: TGTGCCAGCAGTTATACTAGCACAGATACGCAGTATTTT.

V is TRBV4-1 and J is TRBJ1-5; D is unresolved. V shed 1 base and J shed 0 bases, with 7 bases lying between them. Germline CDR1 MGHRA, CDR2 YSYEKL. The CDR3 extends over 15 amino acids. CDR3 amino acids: CASSQALYSNQPQHF. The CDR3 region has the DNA TGCGCCAGCAGCCAAGCGCTCTATAGCAATCAGCCCCAGCATTTT.

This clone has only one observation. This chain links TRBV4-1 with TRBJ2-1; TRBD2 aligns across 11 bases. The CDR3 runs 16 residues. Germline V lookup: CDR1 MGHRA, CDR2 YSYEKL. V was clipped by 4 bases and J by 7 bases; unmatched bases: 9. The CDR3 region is CASSRDSGRAVNEQFF. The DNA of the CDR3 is TGCGCCAGCAGCCGGGATAGCGGGAGGGCCGTTAATGAGCAGTTCTTC.

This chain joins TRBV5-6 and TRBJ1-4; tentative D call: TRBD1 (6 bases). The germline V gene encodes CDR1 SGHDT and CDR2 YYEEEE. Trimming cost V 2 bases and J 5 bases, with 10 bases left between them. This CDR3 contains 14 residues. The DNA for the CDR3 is TGTGCCAGCAGCTTAGGGGGGGCCAATGAAAAACTGTTTTTT. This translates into CASSLGGANEKLFF.

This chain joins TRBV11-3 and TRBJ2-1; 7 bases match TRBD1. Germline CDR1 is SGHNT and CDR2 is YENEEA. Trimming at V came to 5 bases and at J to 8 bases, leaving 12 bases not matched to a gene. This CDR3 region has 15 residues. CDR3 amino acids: CASSPLGTDSDEQFF. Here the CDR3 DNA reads TGTGCCAGCAGCCCCTTAGGGACAGACTCCGATGAGCAGTTCTTC.

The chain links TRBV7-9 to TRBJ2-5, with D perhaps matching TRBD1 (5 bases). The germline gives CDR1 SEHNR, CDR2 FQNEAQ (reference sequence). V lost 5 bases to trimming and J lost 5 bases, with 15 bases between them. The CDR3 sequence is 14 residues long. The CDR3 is CASSAPEKGETQYF. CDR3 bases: TGTGCCAGCAGCGCCCCGGAAAAGGGGGAGACCCAGTACTTC.

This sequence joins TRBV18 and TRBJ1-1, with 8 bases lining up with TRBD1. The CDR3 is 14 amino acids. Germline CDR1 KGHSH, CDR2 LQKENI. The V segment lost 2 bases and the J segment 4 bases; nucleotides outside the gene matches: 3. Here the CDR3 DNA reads TGTGCCAGCTCACCAGGACAGGGCGGCACTGAAGCTTTCTTT. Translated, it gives CASSPGQGGTEAFF.

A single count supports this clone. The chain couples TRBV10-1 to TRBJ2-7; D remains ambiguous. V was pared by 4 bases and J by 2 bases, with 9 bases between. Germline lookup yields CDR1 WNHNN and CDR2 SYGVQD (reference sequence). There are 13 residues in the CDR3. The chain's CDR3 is CASSADSTYEQYF. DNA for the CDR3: TGCGCCAGCAGTGCCGACTCCACCTACGAGCAGTACTTC.

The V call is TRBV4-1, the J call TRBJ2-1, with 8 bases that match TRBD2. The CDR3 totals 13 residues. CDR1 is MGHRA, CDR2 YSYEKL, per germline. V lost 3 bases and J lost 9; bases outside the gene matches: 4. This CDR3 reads CASSQGAGVEQFF. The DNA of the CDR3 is TGCGCCAGCAGCCAGGGAGCGGGAGTTGAGCAGTTCTTC.

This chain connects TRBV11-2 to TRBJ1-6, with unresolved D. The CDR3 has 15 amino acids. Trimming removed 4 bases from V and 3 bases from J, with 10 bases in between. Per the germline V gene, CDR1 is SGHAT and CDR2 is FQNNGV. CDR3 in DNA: TGTGCCAGCAGCTCGAGAGGGAGCTATAATTCACCCCTCCACTTT. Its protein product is CASSSRGSYNSPLHF.

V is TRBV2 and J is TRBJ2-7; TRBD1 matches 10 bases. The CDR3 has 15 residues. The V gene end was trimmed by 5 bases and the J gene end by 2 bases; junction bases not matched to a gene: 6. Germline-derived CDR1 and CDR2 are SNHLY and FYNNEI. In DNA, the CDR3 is TGTGCCAGCAGTACCCCGGGACAGGGGACCTACGAGCAGTACTTC. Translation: CASSTPGQGTYEQYF. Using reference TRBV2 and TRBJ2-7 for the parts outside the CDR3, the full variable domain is EPEVTQTPSHQVTQMGQEVILRCVPISNHLYFYWYRQILGQKVEFLVSFYNNEISEKSEIFDDQFSVERPDGSNFTLKIRSTKLEDSAMYFCASSTPGQGTYEQYFGPGTRLTVT.

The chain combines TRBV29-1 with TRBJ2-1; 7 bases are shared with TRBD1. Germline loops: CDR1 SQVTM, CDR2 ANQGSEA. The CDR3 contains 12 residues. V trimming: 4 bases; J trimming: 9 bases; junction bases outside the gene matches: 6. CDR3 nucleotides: TGCAGCGTTGGCCAAAGGGGGCTTGAGCAGTTCTTC. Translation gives CSVGQRGLEQFF.

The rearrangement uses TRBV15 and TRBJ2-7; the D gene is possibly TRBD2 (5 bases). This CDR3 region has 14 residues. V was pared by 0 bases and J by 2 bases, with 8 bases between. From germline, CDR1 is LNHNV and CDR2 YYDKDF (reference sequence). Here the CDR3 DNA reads TGTGCCACCAGCAGAGAGGAGGACCCCTACGAGCAGTACTTC. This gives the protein CATSREEDPYEQYF.